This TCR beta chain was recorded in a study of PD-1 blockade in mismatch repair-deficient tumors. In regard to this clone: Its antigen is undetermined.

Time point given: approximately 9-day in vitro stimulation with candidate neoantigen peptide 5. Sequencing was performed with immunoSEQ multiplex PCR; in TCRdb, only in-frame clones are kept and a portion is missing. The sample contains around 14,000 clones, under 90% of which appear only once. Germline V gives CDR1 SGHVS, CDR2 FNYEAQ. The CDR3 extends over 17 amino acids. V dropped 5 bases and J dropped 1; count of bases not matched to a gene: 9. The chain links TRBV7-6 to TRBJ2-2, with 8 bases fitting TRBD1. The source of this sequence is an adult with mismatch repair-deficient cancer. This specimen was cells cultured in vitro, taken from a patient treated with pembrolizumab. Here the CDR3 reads CASSGGTGLLNTGELFF. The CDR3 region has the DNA TGTGCCAGCAGCGGGGGGACAGGCCTCTTGAACACCGGGGAGCTGTTTTTT.